Below are 27 T cell receptor beta chains sequenced from a single sample in a study of blood T cell repertoires in COVID-19. Some clones are missing from TCRdb's copy, which holds only in-frame ones; the method was immunoSEQ multiplex PCR. This sample has 150,000 to 200,000 clones, with about 80% found just once. Input material: peripheral blood. These receptor sequences come from a human donor with acute or convalescent COVID-19. The donor label of this sample is uncertain.

The rearrangement joins TRBV2 to TRBJ1-1, with TRBD1 as a possible D gene (5 bases). The CDR3 runs to 12 residues. The V end was cut by 7 bases, the J end by 3 bases, with 9 bases between. Germline CDR1 is SNHLY and CDR2 is FYNNEI. The DNA for the CDR3 is TGTGCCAGCACCACAGGATACACTGAAGCTTTCTTT. The encoded protein is CASTTGYTEAFF.

The chain recombines TRBV5-8 with TRBJ2-3, with 7 nucleotides matching TRBD2. This CDR3 spans 14 amino acids. Germline V gives CDR1 SGHTS, CDR2 YDEGEE. J lost 0 bases, V lost 5 bases, and 3 bases had no gene match. CDR3 amino acids: CASSTSASTDTQYF. The CDR3 bases are TGTGCCAGCAGTACTAGCGCTAGCACAGATACGCAGTATTTT.

This chain links TRBV10-3 with TRBJ2-3, with TRBD2 matching 13 bases. There are 16 residues in the CDR3. The germline CDR1 and CDR2 sequences are ENHRY and SYGVKD. V dropped 7 bases and J dropped 6; count of bases not matched to a gene: 10. The CDR3 region has the DNA TGTGCCATCACTCCGGAACTAGCGGGGGGGCAGGATACGCAGTATTTT. Translation gives CAITPELAGGQDTQYF.

The gene calls are TRBV30 and TRBJ2-7; 13 bases are a match to TRBD2. CDR1 GTSNPN and CDR2 SVGIG come from the germline V gene (reference sequence). V gave up 1 base and J gave up 2 bases; unmatched junction bases: 5. This CDR3 has 16 residues. The CDR3 bases are TGTGCCTGGAGTGCGACTAGCGGGAGGCGGGCCTACGAGCAGTACTTC. Translation: CAWSATSGRRAYEQYF.

This chain links TRBV11-2 with TRBJ2-7; D call uncertain. This CDR3 has 15 residues. The germline V gene has CDR1 SGHAT and CDR2 FQNNGV. V lost 4 bases to trimming and J lost 3 bases, with 16 bases between them. CDR3 sequence: CASSSSANSHYEQYF. For the CDR3, the DNA is TGTGCCAGCAGCTCATCGGCGAATAGCCACTACGAGCAGTACTTC.

The chain carries TRBV5-5 and TRBJ1-6; the match to TRBD1 covers 9 bases. CDR1 and CDR2 (germline): SGHKS, YYEKEE (reference sequence). Trimming cost V 2 bases and J 6 bases; bases outside gene matches: 6. The CDR3 totals 16 residues. The CDR3 here is CASSLGTGGVNSPLHF. DNA of the CDR3: TGTGCCAGCAGCTTAGGCACAGGGGGCGTTAATTCACCCCTCCACTTT.

This clone was picked up a small number of times. The chain combines TRBV11-2 with TRBJ2-7; D is ambiguous. The CDR3 spans 12 residues. Trimming cost V 3 bases and J 2 bases, with 5 bases left between them. CDR1 SGHAT and CDR2 FQNNGV come from the germline V gene. Written as DNA, the CDR3 is TGTGCCAGCAGCTTCGCGACCTACGAGCAGTACTTC. Protein product: CASSFATYEQYF.

This clone has just a few counts. The V call is TRBV29-1, the J call TRBJ2-7; D remains ambiguous. Germline CDR1 reads SQVTM; CDR2 reads ANQGSEA. The CDR3 extends over 13 amino acids. V dropped 2 bases and J dropped 1 base, with 9 bases sitting between them. CDR3 nucleotides: TGCAGCGTTGAAATCGGTTTATCCTACGAGCAGTACTTC. This sequence encodes CSVEIGLSYEQYF.

The chain's CDR3 is CAISDSGTEASKQFF. The CDR3 bases are TGTGCCATCAGTGACTCCGGGACTGAGGCATCAAAGCAGTTCTTC. The rearrangement links TRBV10-3 to TRBJ2-1, with a weak D call TRBD2 (6 bases). Trimming cost V 3 bases and J 11 bases, with 20 bases left between them. Germline lookup yields CDR1 ENHRY and CDR2 SYGVKD. The CDR3 runs 15 residues.

The chain employs TRBV29-1 and TRBJ2-3; TRBD2 agrees at 13 bases. J gave up 2 bases and V 4 bases, and 9 bases lay outside the gene matches. This CDR3 has 17 residues. Per the germline V gene, CDR1 is SQVTM and CDR2 is ANQGSEA. The CDR3 is CSVARGGLAGDTDTQYF. The CDR3 coding sequence is TGCAGCGTTGCGAGAGGAGGACTAGCGGGGGACACAGATACGCAGTATTTT.

The chain is built from TRBV2 and TRBJ1-1; 8 bases map to TRBD1. This CDR3 is built from 14 residues. The V gene's germline CDR1 is SNHLY and CDR2 FYNNEI. V gave up 7 bases and J gave up 0 bases; unmatched junction bases: 4. This CDR3 reads CASKGDRLNTEAFF. CDR3 in DNA: TGTGCCAGCAAGGGGGACAGGCTGAACACTGAAGCTTTCTTT.

V usage is TRBV4-2 and J usage is TRBJ2-2, with 9 bases matching TRBD2. The germline gives CDR1 LGHNA, CDR2 YNFKEQ. J gave up 3 bases and V 1 base, and 6 bases lay outside the gene matches. The CDR3 is made up of 17 amino acids. The CDR3 protein is CASSQATGGGDTGELFF. The CDR3 DNA reads TGTGCCAGCAGCCAAGCAACGGGCGGGGGGGACACCGGGGAGCTGTTTTTT.

This chain links TRBV13 with TRBJ2-2; D uncertain. From germline, CDR1 is PRHDT and CDR2 FYEKMQ (reference sequence). Trimming took off 5 bases at V and 5 bases at J, with 9 bases between the two ends. This CDR3 region has 13 residues. The CDR3: CASSPRYTGELFF. CDR3 coding DNA: TGTGCCAGCAGCCCGCGGTATACCGGGGAGCTGTTTTTT.

This sequence joins TRBV5-1 and TRBJ2-7; the match to TRBD1 covers 8 bases. This CDR3 comprises 18 residues. The germline CDR1 and CDR2 sequences are SGHRS and YFSETQ. Trimming at V came to 1 base and at J to 4 bases, leaving 16 bases not matched to a gene. The CDR3 DNA reads TGCGCCAGCAGCTTGCGGAGGTTAGTTCTACAGGGGGGTTACGAGCAGTACTTC. Translation gives CASSLRRLVLQGGYEQYF.

V gene TRBV7-9 combines with J gene TRBJ1-1; 7 nucleotides agree with TRBD1. With V trimmed by 0 bases and J by 9 bases, 10 bases remained unmatched. Germline assignment: CDR1 SEHNR and CDR2 FQNEAQ (reference sequence). The CDR3 spans 15 residues. This CDR3 is CASSLAAQGPRKAFF. CDR3 nucleotide sequence: TGTGCCAGCAGCTTAGCGGCACAGGGGCCCCGAAAAGCTTTCTTT.

The chain carries TRBV19 and TRBJ2-1, with TRBD2 identical over 10 bases. Germline V gene lookup returns CDR1 LNHDA and CDR2 SQIVND (reference sequence). The CDR3 runs to 15 residues. Trimming cost V 4 bases and J 9 bases; bases outside gene matches: 9. The CDR3 nucleotides read TGTGCCAGTAGTAGACAGCGGGGGGGCCAAGCTGAGCAGTTCTTC. Its translation is CASSRQRGGQAEQFF.

The rearrangement links TRBV25-1 to TRBJ1-6; no reliable D call. The V gene lost 5 bases and the J gene lost 6 bases, with 11 bases spanning the gap. CDR1 is MGHDK and CDR2 is SYGVNS in the germline V gene. The CDR3 is made up of 14 amino acids. The chain's CDR3 is CASSLGEFNSPLHF. For the CDR3, the DNA is TGTGCCAGCAGTCTCGGAGAGTTTAATTCACCCCTCCACTTT.

The chain joins TRBV3-1 (or the pseudogene TRBV3-2) to TRBJ1-4, with D hard to call. This CDR3 contains 13 residues. V lost 1 base and J 5 bases, leaving 5 bases between the germline ends. CDR1 is LGHDT and CDR2 is YNNKEL in the germline V gene (reference sequence). CDR3 sequence (DNA): TGTGCCAGCAGCCAAGGGAGAAATGAAAAACTGTTTTTT. This gives the protein CASSQGRNEKLFF.

J is TRBJ2-3 and V is TRBV2, with TRBD2 as a possible D gene (6 bases). The CDR3 is 15 amino acids. Trimming shortened V by 4 bases and J by 1 base, and 12 bases separated the two germline ends. Germline values: CDR1 SNHLY, CDR2 FYNNEI. Written as DNA, the CDR3 is TGTGCCAGCAGTGTCGGGCGGGGCGGCACAGATACGCAGTATTTT. Amino acids: CASSVGRGGTDTQYF.

V and J are TRBV30 and TRBJ1-4, with D hard to call. CDR3 size: 14 residues. Germline CDR1 reads GTSNPN; CDR2 reads SVGIG (reference sequence). V lost 5 bases and J 2 bases, leaving 12 bases between the germline ends. CDR3 DNA: TGTGCCTGGTCGTCAGTATCGACTAATGAAAAACTGTTTTTT. Protein product: CAWSSVSTNEKLFF.

V gene TRBV2 combines with J gene TRBJ1-1, with D unclear. The V end was cut by 7 bases, the J end by 1 base, with 10 bases between. Per the germline V gene, CDR1 is SNHLY and CDR2 is FYNNEI. This CDR3 contains 13 residues. The CDR3 sequence is CASKREPNTEAFF. CDR3 DNA sequence: TGTGCCAGCAAAAGGGAGCCGAACACTGAAGCTTTCTTT.

The chain uses TRBV5-1 and TRBJ2-3; TRBD2 matches at 12 bases. With 0 bases clipped from V and 1 base from J, the junction kept 0 bases outside the gene matches. The germline gives CDR1 SGHRS, CDR2 YFSETQ. There are 16 residues in the CDR3. The CDR3 region is CASSLGLAGGTDTQYF. The CDR3 region has the DNA TGCGCCAGCAGCTTGGGACTAGCGGGGGGCACAGATACGCAGTATTTT.

This clone has a handful of counts. This chain joins TRBV2 and TRBJ2-7; 8 positions match TRBD1. This CDR3 spans 12 amino acids. Germline-derived CDR1 and CDR2 are SNHLY and FYNNEI. J lost 5 bases, V lost 5 bases, and 2 bases had no gene match. The CDR3 bases are TGTGCCAGCAGTCAGGGGGCCCACGAGCAGTACTTC. This gives the protein CASSQGAHEQYF.

The chain carries TRBV9 and TRBJ1-3; the match to TRBD1 covers 7 bases. Looked up from germline, CDR1 is SGDLS and CDR2 is YYNGEE. V dropped 4 bases and J dropped 7; count of bases not matched to a gene: 14. This CDR3 is 16 amino acids long. The chain's CDR3 is CASSPMEGAWVNTIYF. In DNA, the CDR3 is TGTGCCAGCAGCCCAATGGAGGGGGCCTGGGTGAACACCATATATTTT. The full variable domain, completed using reference TRBV9 and TRBJ1-3, is DSGVTQTPKHLITATGQRVTLRCSPRSGDLSVYWYQQSLDQGLQFLIQYYNGEERAKGNILERFSAQQFPDLHSELNLSSLELGDSALYFCASSPMEGAWVNTIYFGEGSWLTVV.

This chain uses TRBV10-1 with TRBJ2-5; 8 nucleotides agree with TRBD2. The germline V gene has CDR1 WNHNN and CDR2 SYGVQD (reference sequence). The length of the CDR3 is 13 residues. J gave up 5 bases and V 8 bases, and 7 bases lay outside the gene matches. This chain's CDR3 is CASPRGGPETQYF. CDR3 coding DNA: TGCGCCAGCCCCCGGGGGGGCCCGGAGACCCAGTACTTC.

This chain connects TRBV19 to TRBJ2-1, with D possibly TRBD2 on 6 matching bases. Germline values: CDR1 LNHDA, CDR2 SQIVND (reference sequence). Trimming pared 3 bases from V and 5 bases from J, leaving 14 bases between. The CDR3 runs to 15 residues. The CDR3 region has the DNA TGTGCCAGTAGTATTACTAGCTACGGGGACAATGAGCAGTTCTTC. Protein: CASSITSYGDNEQFF.

V usage is TRBV21-1 and J usage is TRBJ1-3. TRBV21-1 is noted as a pseudogene. This CDR3 region has 21 residues. The CDR3 spells CASSKGRGDSSRRYSGNTIYF. As DNA, the CDR3 is TGTGCCAGCAGCAAAGGGAGGGGTGACAGCTCCAGGCGGTATTCTGGAAACACCATATATTTT.